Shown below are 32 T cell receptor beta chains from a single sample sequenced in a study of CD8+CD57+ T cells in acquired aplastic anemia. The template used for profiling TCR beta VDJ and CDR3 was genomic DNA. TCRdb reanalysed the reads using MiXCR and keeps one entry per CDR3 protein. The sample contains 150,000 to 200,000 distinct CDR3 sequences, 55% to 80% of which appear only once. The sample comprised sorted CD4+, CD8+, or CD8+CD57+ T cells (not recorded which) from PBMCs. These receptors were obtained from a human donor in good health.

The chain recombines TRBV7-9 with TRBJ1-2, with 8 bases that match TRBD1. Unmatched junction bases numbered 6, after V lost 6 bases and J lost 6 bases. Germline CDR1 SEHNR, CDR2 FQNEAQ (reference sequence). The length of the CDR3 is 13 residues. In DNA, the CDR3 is TGTGCCAGCAGTATCGACAGGGGAAATGGCTACACCTTC. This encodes CASSIDRGNGYTF. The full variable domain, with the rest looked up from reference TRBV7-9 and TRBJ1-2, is DTGVSQNPRHKITKRGQNVTFRCDPISEHNRLYWYRQTLGQGPEFLTYFQNEAQLEKSRLLSDRFSAERPKGSFSTLEIQRTEQGDSAMYLCASSIDRGNGYTFGSGTRLTVV.

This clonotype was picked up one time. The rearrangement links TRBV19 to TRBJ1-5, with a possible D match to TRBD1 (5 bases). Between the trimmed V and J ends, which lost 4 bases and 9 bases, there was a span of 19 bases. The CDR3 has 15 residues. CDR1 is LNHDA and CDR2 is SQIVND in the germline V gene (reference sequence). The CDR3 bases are TGTGCCAGTAGTAACAATCCGGGACCTGGAGTGCCCCAGCATTTT. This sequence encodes CASSNNPGPGVPQHF.

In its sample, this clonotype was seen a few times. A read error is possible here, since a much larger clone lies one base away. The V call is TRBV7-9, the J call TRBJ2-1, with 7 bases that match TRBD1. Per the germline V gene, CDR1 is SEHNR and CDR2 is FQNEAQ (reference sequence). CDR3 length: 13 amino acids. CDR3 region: CASNLVGGGEQFF. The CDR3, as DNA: TGTGCCAGCAACTTAGTAGGGGGCGGTGAGCAGTTCTTC.

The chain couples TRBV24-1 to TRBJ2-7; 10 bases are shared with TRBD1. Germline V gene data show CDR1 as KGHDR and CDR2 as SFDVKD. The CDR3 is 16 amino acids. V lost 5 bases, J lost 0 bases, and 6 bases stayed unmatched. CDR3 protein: CATSARGQGSSYEQYF. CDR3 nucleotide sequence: TGTGCCACCAGTGCTAGGGGACAGGGGAGCTCCTACGAGCAGTACTTC.

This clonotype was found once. CDR3 loop: CSVSGSGYEQFF. The CDR3 DNA is TGCAGCGTAAGCGGGAGTGGGTATGAGCAGTTCTTC. The rearrangement links TRBV29-1 to TRBJ2-1, with 8 bases matching TRBD2. The J segment lost 8 bases and the V segment lost 6 bases, leaving 6 bases of the junction unmatched. This CDR3 region has 12 residues. Germline CDR1 reads SQVTM; CDR2 reads ANQGSEA.

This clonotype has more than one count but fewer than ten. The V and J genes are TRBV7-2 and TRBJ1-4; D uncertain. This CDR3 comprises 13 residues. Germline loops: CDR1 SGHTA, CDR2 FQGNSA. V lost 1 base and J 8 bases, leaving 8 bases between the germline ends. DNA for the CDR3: TGTGCCAGCAGCTTAGACCTTGGCGAAAAACTGTTTTTT. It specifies CASSLDLGEKLFF.

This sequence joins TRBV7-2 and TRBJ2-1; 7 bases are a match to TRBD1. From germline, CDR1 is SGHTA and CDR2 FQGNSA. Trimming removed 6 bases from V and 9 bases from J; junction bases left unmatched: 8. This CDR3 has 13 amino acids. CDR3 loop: CASRGQVKVEQFF. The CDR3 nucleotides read TGTGCCAGCAGAGGACAGGTTAAGGTTGAGCAGTTCTTC.

The chain's CDR3 is CASSLLQGTSNYGYTF. The CDR3 DNA is TGTGCCAGCAGCCTACTACAGGGGACCTCTAACTATGGCTACACCTTC. V gene TRBV7-6 combines with J gene TRBJ1-2; 7 bases agree with TRBD1. Per the germline V gene, CDR1 is SGHVS and CDR2 is FNYEAQ. The CDR3 loop spans 16 amino acids. Losses at the gene ends were 5 bases for V and 0 bases for J; bases not matched to a gene: 9.

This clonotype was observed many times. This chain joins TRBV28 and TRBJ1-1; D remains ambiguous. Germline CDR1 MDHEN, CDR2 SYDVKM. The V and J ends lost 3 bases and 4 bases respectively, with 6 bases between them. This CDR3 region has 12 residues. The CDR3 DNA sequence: TGTGCCAGCAGTTTGTGGGTCACTGAAGCTTTCTTT. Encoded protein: CASSLWVTEAFF.

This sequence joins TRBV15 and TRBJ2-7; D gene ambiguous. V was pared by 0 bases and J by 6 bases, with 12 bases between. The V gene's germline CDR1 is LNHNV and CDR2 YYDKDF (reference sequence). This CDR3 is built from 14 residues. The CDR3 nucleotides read TGTGCCACCAGCAGAGATCCGGCCCCCCTCGAGCAGTACTTC. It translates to CATSRDPAPLEQYF.

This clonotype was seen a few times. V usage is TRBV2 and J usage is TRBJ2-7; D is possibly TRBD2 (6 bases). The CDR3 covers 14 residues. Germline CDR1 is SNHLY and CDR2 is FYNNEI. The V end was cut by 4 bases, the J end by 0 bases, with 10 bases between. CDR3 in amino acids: CASSAPGSSYEQYF. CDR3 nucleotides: TGTGCCAGCAGTGCCCCCGGGAGCTCCTACGAGCAGTACTTC.

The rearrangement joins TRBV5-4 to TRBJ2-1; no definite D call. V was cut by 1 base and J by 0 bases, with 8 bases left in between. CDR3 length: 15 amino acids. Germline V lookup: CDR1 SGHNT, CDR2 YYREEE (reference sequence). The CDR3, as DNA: TGTGCCAGCAGCTTGATTGACGACTCCTACAATGAGCAGTTCTTC. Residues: CASSLIDDSYNEQFF.

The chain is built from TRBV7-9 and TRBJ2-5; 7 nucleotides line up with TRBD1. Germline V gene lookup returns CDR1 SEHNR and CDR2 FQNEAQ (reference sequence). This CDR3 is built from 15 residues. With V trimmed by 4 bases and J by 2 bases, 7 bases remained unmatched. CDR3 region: CASSSLGQTQETQYF. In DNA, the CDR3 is TGTGCCAGCAGCTCCTTGGGACAGACTCAAGAGACCCAGTACTTC.

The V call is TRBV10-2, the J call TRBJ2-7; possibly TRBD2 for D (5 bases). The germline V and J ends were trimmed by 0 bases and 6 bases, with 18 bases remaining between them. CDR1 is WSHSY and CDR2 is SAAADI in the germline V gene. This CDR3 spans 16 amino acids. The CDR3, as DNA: TGCGCCAGCAGTGAGTCTTTAGCGACGATGATCGCCGAGCAGTACTTC. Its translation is CASSESLATMIAEQYF.

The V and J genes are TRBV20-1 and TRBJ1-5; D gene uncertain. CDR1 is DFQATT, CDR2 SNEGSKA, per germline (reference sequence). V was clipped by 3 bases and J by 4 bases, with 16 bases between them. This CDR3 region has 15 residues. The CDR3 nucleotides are TGCAGTGCTAGCGGGAACCCCCGAAGGAATCAGCCCCAGCATTTT. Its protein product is CSASGNPRRNQPQHF.

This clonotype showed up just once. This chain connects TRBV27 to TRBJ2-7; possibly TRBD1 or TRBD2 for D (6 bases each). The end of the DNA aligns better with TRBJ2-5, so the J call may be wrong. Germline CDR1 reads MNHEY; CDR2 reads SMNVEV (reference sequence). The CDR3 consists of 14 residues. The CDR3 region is CASSLFGGGETQYF. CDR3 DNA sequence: TGTGCCAGCAGTTTATTCGGGGGCGGAGAGACCCAGTACTTC.

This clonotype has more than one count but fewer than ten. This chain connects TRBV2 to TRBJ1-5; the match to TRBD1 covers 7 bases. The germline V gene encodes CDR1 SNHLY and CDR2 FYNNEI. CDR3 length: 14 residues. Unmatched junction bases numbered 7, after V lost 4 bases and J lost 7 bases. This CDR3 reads CASSGQGGRQPQHF. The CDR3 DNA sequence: TGTGCCAGCAGTGGACAGGGTGGACGGCAGCCCCAGCATTTT.

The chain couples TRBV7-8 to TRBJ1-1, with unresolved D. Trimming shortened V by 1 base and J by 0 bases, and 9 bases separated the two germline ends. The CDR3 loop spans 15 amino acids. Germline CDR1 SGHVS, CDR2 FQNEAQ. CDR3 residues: CASSLGVRLNTEAFF. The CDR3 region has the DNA TGTGCCAGCAGCTTAGGAGTCAGGTTGAACACTGAAGCTTTCTTT.

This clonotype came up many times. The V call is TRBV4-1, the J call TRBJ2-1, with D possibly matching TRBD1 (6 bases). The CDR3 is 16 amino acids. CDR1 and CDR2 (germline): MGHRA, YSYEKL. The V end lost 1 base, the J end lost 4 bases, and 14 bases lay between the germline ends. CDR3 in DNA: TGCGCCAGCAGCCAAGGTCTGGGGGCGTTGTACAATGAGCAGTTCTTC. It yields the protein CASSQGLGALYNEQFF.

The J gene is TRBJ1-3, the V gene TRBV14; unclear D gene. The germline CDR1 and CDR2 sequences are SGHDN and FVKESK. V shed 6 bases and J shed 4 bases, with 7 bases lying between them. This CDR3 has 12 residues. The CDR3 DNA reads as TGTGCCAGCAGTCGGACGGGAAACACCATATATTTT. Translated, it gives CASSRTGNTIYF.

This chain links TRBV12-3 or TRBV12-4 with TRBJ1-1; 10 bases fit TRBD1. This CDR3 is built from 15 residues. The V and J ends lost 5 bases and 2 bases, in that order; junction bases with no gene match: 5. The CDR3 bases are TGTGCCAGCAGTGCCGGGACAGGGGAAAACACTGAAGCTTTCTTT. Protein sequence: CASSAGTGENTEAFF.

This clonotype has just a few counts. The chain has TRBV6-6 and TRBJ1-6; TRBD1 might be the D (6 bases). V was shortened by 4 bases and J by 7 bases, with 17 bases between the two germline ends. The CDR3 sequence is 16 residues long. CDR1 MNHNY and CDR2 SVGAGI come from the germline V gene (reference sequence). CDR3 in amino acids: CASSSAGGARNSPLHF. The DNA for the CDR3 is TGTGCCAGCAGTTCCGCCGGGGGGGCAAGGAATTCACCCCTCCACTTT.

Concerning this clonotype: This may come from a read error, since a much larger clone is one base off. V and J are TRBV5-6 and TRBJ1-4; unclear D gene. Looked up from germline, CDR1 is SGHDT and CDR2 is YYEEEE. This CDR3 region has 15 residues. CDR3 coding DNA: TGTGCCAGCAGCAGCCGGGCCTCAACTAATGAAAAACTGGTTTTT. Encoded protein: CASSSRASTNEKLVF.

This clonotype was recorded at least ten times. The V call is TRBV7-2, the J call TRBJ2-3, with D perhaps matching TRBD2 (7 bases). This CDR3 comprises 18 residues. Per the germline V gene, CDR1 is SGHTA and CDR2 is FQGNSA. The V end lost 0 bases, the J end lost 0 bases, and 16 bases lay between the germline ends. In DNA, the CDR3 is TGTGCCAGCAGCTTAGCGCGGTCGGGGGGCCTTAGCACAGATACGCAGTATTTT. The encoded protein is CASSLARSGGLSTDTQYF. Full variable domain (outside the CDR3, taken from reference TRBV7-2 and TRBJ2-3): GAGVSQSPSNKVTEKGKDVELRCDPISGHTALYWYRQSLGQGLEFLIYFQGNSAPDKSGLPSDRFSAERTGGSVSTLTIQRTQQEDSAVYLCASSLARSGGLSTDTQYFGPGTRLTVL.

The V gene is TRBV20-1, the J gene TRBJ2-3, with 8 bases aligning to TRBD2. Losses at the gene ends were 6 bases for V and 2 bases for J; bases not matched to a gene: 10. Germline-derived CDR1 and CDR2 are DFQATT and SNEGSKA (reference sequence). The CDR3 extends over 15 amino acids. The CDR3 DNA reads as TGCAGTGCACGGAAGCGGGGGCTGGACACAGATACGCAGTATTTT. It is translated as CSARKRGLDTDTQYF.

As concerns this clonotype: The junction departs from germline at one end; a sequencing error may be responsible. CDR3 protein: CASSSRQGALYYERYF. The CDR3 DNA reads TGTGCCAGCAGCTCTAGACAGGGGGCGCTTTACTACGAGCGGTACTTC. The chain employs TRBV7-3 and TRBJ2-7; 10 bases are shared with TRBD1. Per germline, CDR1 SGHTA and CDR2 FQGTGA. The CDR3 contains 16 residues.

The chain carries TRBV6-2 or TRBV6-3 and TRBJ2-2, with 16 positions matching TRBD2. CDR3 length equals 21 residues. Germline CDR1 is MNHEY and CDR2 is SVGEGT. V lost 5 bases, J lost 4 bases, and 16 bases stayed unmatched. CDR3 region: CASSLDQGLAGGKRSTGELFF. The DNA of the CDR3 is TGTGCCAGCAGTCTCGACCAGGGACTAGCGGGAGGGAAAAGGAGCACCGGGGAGCTGTTTTTT.

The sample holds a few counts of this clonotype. The CDR3 DNA follows: TGCAGTGCTAGATTGGGCGAGACCCAGTACTTC. It is translated as CSARLGETQYF. This chain uses TRBV20-1 with TRBJ2-5; unclear D gene. The CDR3 totals 11 residues. The V and J ends lost 2 bases and 5 bases respectively, with 6 bases between them. Germline CDR1 is DFQATT and CDR2 is SNEGSKA (reference sequence).

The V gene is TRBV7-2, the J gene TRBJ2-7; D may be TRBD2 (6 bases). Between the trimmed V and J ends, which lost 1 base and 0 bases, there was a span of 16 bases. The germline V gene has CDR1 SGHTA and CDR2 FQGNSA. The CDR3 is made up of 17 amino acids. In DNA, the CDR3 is TGTGCCAGCAGCTTAGTTCCCCCACAGACTAGCTCCTACGAGCAGTACTTC. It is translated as CASSLVPPQTSSYEQYF.

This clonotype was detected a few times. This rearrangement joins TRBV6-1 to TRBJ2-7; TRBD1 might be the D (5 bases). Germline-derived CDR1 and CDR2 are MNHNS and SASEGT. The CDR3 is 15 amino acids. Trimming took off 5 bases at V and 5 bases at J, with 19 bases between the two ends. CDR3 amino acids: CASSLGGREAHEQYF. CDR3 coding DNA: TGTGCCAGCAGTTTAGGCGGCAGGGAAGCTCACGAGCAGTACTTC.

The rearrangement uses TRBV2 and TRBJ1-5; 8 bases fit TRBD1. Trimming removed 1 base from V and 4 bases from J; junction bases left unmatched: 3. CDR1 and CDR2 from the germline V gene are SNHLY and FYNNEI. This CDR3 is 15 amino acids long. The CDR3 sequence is CASSEEGTGNQPQHF. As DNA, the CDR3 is TGTGCCAGCAGTGAAGAGGGGACAGGTAATCAGCCCCAGCATTTT.

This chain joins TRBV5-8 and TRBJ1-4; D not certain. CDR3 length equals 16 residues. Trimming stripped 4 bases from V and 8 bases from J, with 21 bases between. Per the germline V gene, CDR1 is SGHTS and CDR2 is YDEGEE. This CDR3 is CASSPGIGSSREKLFF. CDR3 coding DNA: TGTGCCAGCAGCCCCGGTATAGGGTCGTCGAGAGAAAAACTGTTTTTT.